This is a list of T cell receptor beta chains from one sample in a study of blood T cell repertoires in COVID-19. Clones were sequenced by immunoSEQ multiplex PCR, and TCRdb holds only the in-frame ones, with some missing. Of fewer than 400,000 clones listed, 90% were seen once; the top ten hold 3.5% to 5%. What was sequenced was PBMCs or T cells enriched from blood (not recorded which). The receptors come from a woman in her 30s who had been exposed to COVID-19. The CDR3 runs from the conserved cysteine through the conserved F or W. D genes are given only for firm matches. Expanded clones are given a class, and other clones once, few, many or no size at all.

-	TRBV18	TRBJ1-1	-	TGTGCCAGCTCACCATCGGGGGTGGAGACTGAAGCTTTCTTT	CASSPSGVETEAFF
TRBD2	TRBV28	TRBJ2-7	-	TGTGCCAGCAGTTCTTATGTCCTCTGGGCTAGCGGGGGCCACGAGCAGTACTTC	CASSSYVLWASGGHEQYF
TRBD2	TRBV15	TRBJ2-1	-	TGTGCCACCAGCAGAGATCCTTTACGGGGGGTCTCCTACAATGAGCAGTTCTTC	CATSRDPLRGVSYNEQFF
-	TRBV11-2	TRBJ1-1	-	TGTGCCAGCAGCTTAGGAGGTCTGGGAGACGGCACTGAAGCTTTCTTT	CASSLGGLGDGTEAFF
-	TRBV19	TRBJ1-1	-	TGTGCCAGTGATCTTGGGCTCGAAGCTTTCTTT	CASDLGLEAFF
-	TRBV9	TRBJ1-6	-	TGTGCCAGCAGGAGGGATACGGATTCACCCCTCCACTTT	CASRRDTDSPLHF
-	TRBV5-6	TRBJ1-5	-	TGTGCCAGCAGCATGCGGTTGGGCAATCAGCCCCAGCATTTT	CASSMRLGNQPQHF
-	TRBV4-1	TRBJ1-3	-	TGCGCCAGCAGCCAAGGAGTTGCGGGCCGGTCTGGAAACACCATATATTTT	CASSQGVAGRSGNTIYF
TRBD2	TRBV5-6	TRBJ2-1	-	TGTGCCAGCAGCTTGGATCTGAATAGCGGGGGTATTTATGAGCAGTTCTTC	CASSLDLNSGGIYEQFF
-	TRBV11-3	TRBJ2-7	-	TGTGCCAGCAGCCCCGGGACAAATTTCTACGAGCAGTACTTC	CASSPGTNFYEQYF
TRBD2	TRBV4-1	TRBJ2-5	-	TGCGCCAGCAGCCAAGATCTAGCGGGGGTAGAGACCCAGTACTTC	CASSQDLAGVETQYF
TRBD1	TRBV11-2	TRBJ1-4	-	TGTGCCAGCAGCCACAGTAGCGGGACAGTTAATGAAAAACTGTTTTTT	CASSHSSGTVNEKLFF
-	TRBV7-9	TRBJ2-4	-	TGTGCCAGCAGCTTTCCGGGACTCCAAAACATTCAGTACTTC	CASSFPGLQNIQYF
TRBD1	TRBV14	TRBJ1-1	-	TGTGCCAGCAGCCGCCGGACAGGAAGAGGCACTGAAGCTTTCTTT	CASSRRTGRGTEAFF
-	TRBV12-3/TRBV12-4	TRBJ1-1	-	TGTGCCAGCAGTTTCAGGGAATATGAAGCTTTCTTT	CASSFREYEAFF
-	TRBV24-1	TRBJ2-2	-	TGTGCCACCAGTGATTACAGGGTAGGGACCGGGGAGCTGTTTTTT	CATSDYRVGTGELFF
-	TRBV2	TRBJ1-1	-	TGTGCCGACAGGAATGGCGACACTGAAGCTTTCTTT	CADRNGDTEAFF
TRBD2	TRBV6-2/TRBV6-3	TRBJ2-1	-	TGTGCCAGCAGTTACTCGAGCGGGGGGAATGAGCAGTTCTTC	CASSYSSGGNEQFF
TRBD1	TRBV7-2	TRBJ2-7	once	TGTGCCAGCAGCTTTACAGGGGGCTACGAGCAGTACTTC	CASSFTGGYEQYF
-	TRBV5-4	TRBJ1-2	-	TGTGCCAGCAGCCCTCCGGCGGGTGTTGGTGATGGCTACACCTTC	CASSPPAGVGDGYTF
-	TRBV24-1	TRBJ2-3	-	TGTGCCACCAGTGATTTTCCGGGACTGAGGGAGAGAGATACGCAGTATTTT	CATSDFPGLRERDTQYF
TRBD1	TRBV2	TRBJ1-5	-	TGTGCCAGCACTAACACAGGGGCCAATCAGCCCCAGCATTTT	CASTNTGANQPQHF
-	TRBV3-1/TRBV3-2	TRBJ1-2	-	TGTGCCAGCAGCCAAGTACACGTCTATGGCTACACCTTC	CASSQVHVYGYTF
-	TRBV5-4	TRBJ2-7	-	TGTGCCAGCAGCTTGCCCCGACAGCCAGACGATTCCTACGAGCAGTACTTC	CASSLPRQPDDSYEQYF
-	TRBV3-1/TRBV3-2	TRBJ2-3	-	TGTGCCAGCAGCCAAAATGAGCGCCGGTCAACAGATACGCAGTATTTT	CASSQNERRSTDTQYF
TRBD2	TRBV9	TRBJ2-5	-	TGTGCCAGCAGCCCCAGCGGGGGACGCCAAGAGACCCAGTACTTC	CASSPSGGRQETQYF
-	TRBV19	TRBJ1-2	-	TGTGCCAGTAGTGCCCTCCGGGCCCTCCTGGAGGAGTATGGCTACACCTTC	CASSALRALLEEYGYTF
-	TRBV3-1/TRBV3-2	TRBJ2-7	-	TGTGCCAGCAGCCAAGGGTGGACAACTGCAGGCCACGAGCAGTACTTC	CASSQGWTTAGHEQYF
-	TRBV19	TRBJ1-1	few	TGTGCCAGTAGTAAGGTAGCCTCGCCGAACACTGAAGCTTTCTTT	CASSKVASPNTEAFF
-	TRBV6-5	TRBJ1-1	few	TGTGCCAGCAGTCTACAGAGAACTGAAGCTTTCTTT	CASSLQRTEAFF
TRBD1	TRBV27	TRBJ1-4	-	TGTGCCAGCAGTGAAACCGGGACAGAAAATGAAAAACTGTTTTTT	CASSETGTENEKLFF
TRBD2	TRBV6-5	TRBJ2-1	-	TGTGCCAGCAGCCCCAGCGGGGGGATCTACAATGAGCAGTTCTTC	CASSPSGGIYNEQFF
TRBD1	TRBV5-1	TRBJ1-4	-	TGCGCCAGCACCGGACAGGGGGGAACTGAAAAACTGTTTTTT	CASTGQGGTEKLFF
-	TRBV29-1	TRBJ1-4	-	TGCAGCGTCTGGGGCGCCGGTGAAAAACTGTTTTTT	CSVWGAGEKLFF
-	TRBV6-5	TRBJ1-3	once	TGTGCCAGCAGTTTCAGAAACACCATATATTTT	CASSFRNTIYF
TRBD1	TRBV5-5	TRBJ2-3	-	TGTGCCAGCAGCTTAGTACCGGGACAGGATGCAGATACGCAGTATTTT	CASSLVPGQDADTQYF
-	TRBV18	TRBJ2-7	-	TGTGCCAGCTCTATACGGGGGAACCACGAGCAGTACTTC	CASSIRGNHEQYF
-	TRBV6-5	TRBJ2-7	-	TGTGCCAGCAGTTACTCGAGCCGTGCCTACGAGCAGTACTTC	CASSYSSRAYEQYF
-	TRBV19	TRBJ1-4	-	TGTGCCAGTAGTATGCGTGGGGGCCATGAAAAACTGTTTTTT	CASSMRGGHEKLFF
-	TRBV27	TRBJ1-2	-	TGTGCCAGCAGTTTGGGGGGGACCTATGGCTACACCTTC	CASSLGGTYGYTF
TRBD1	TRBV4-1	TRBJ1-2	-	TGCGCCAGCAGCCTTCGGACAGGGCCCTATGGCTACACCTTC	CASSLRTGPYGYTF
-	TRBV4-2	TRBJ2-1	-	TGTGCCAGCAGCCATCACCGACTGACTCCTCTAGACAATGAGCAGTTCTTC	CASSHHRLTPLDNEQFF
TRBD1	TRBV5-1	TRBJ1-3	-	TGCGCCAGCAGCGGGACAGGGGTCCGAGCCATATATTTT	CASSGTGVRAIYF
-	TRBV5-4	TRBJ1-1	-	TGTGCCAGCAGCTTGGAACCAACGGGGTACACTGAAGCTTTCTTT	CASSLEPTGYTEAFF
TRBD1	TRBV30	TRBJ1-6	-	TGTGCCTGGATGGCGAAAACGGGACAGTGGAATTCACCCCTCCACTTT	CAWMAKTGQWNSPLHF
-	TRBV20-1	TRBJ1-2	-	TGCAGTGCTAGTAGTTCTGAGGTTAACTATGGCTACACCTTC	CSASSSEVNYGYTF
TRBD1	TRBV13	TRBJ2-3	-	TGTGCCAGCAGCTGGGAGACAGGGGGGGCAGATACGCAGTATTTT	CASSWETGGADTQYF
TRBD1	TRBV2	TRBJ2-5	once	TGTGCCAGCAGTGCCAGGGACAGGGCTGAGACCCAGTACTTC	CASSARDRAETQYF
TRBD2	TRBV4-1	TRBJ2-1	-	TGCGCCAGCAGCCCCCAGGGGGGGACTAGCGGCTACGCGCCGCTCGTGCAGTTCTTC	CASSPQGGTSGYAPLVQFF
-	TRBV6-5	TRBJ1-3	-	TGTGCCAGCAGGACGACAAAAACGGGAAACACCATATATTTT	CASRTTKTGNTIYF
-	TRBV7-9	TRBJ2-3	-	TGTGCCAGTCTGAGCACAGATACGCAGTATTTT	CASLSTDTQYF
TRBD1	TRBV7-8	TRBJ2-7	-	TGTGCCAGCAGCAAGACAGGGATCAACGAGCAGTACTTC	CASSKTGINEQYF